Listed below are T cell receptor beta chains from one sample, sequenced in a study of metastatic and nonmetastatic thyroid tumors. TCRdb re-analyzed the PCR reads using MiXCR. The data contain tens of thousands of clones, around 24% of them singletons. The sequenced sample consisted of tumor tissue. The receptor source for this set is a female donor with papillary thyroid cancer or a benign thyroid nodule (not recorded which). Some clones in this sample may be carry-over from other donors' samples. CDR3s include the opening cysteine and the closing phenylalanine or tryptophan. A D gene is named only where the DNA matches it firmly. The size entry is marked missing in some rows and otherwise reads once, few, many or a size class.

j_gene,v_gene,abundance,d_gene,CDR3nt,CDR3aa
TRBJ1-6,TRBV6-2/TRBV6-3,few,NA,TGTGCGCAGAGATGCAAGGGGAACTATAATTCACCCCTACACTTT,CAQRCKGNYNSPLHF
TRBJ2-3,TRBV6-1,NA,TRBD1,TGTGCCAGCAGTCGCGCCGGACAGGGGACAGATACGCAGTATTTT,CASSRAGQGTDTQYF
TRBJ2-3,TRBV6-1,few,TRBD1,TGTGCCACCTCCCGGGGTGACAGGGAAGATACGCAGTATTTT,CATSRGDREDTQYF
TRBJ2-7,TRBV6-1,few,NA,TGTGCCAGCAGTAGGCACTTGGGACTCGACGAGCAGTACTTC,CASSRHLGLDEQYF
TRBJ2-6,TRBV6-2/TRBV6-3,many,NA,TGTGCCAGCAGTTATTACGAAGGAGGACCTGGGGCCAACGTCCTGACTTTC,CASSYYEGGPGANVLTF
TRBJ1-4,TRBV5-1,NA,NA,TGCGCCAGCAGCTTTGACGGTGAAAAACTGTTTTTT,CASSFDGEKLFF
TRBJ2-7,TRBV5-1,NA,NA,TGCGCCAGCAGTTTGACCGTCTCTGGGGGCAAGGACTTC,CASSLTVSGGKDF
TRBJ2-3,TRBV13,many,TRBD1,TGTGCCAGCAGCACCAACAGGGGTGGGACAGATACGCAGTATTTT,CASSTNRGGTDTQYF
TRBJ2-1,TRBV12-3/TRBV12-4,NA,TRBD2,TGTGCCAGCAGCGACTCCGGGACTAGCCTCTCCCATGAGCAGTTCTTC,CASSDSGTSLSHEQFF
TRBJ2-4,TRBV27,NA,TRBD1,TGTGCCAGCAGTCTTACCGGGACAGGGGGTGGAGGAGCCAAAAACATTCAGTACTTC,CASSLTGTGGGGAKNIQYF
TRBJ1-6,TRBV5-6,many,TRBD1,TGTGCCAGCAGCCGAGGCAGGGGGTATAATTCACCCCTCCACTTT,CASSRGRGYNSPLHF
TRBJ1-5,TRBV6-5,few,NA,TGTGCCAGCAGTTACTCTATCGCGGGATTCCAGCATTTT,CASSYSIAGFQHF
TRBJ2-5,TRBV6-2/TRBV6-3,many,NA,TGTGCCAGCCTCCACATGGGAGAGACCCAGTACTTC,CASLHMGETQYF
TRBJ1-2,TRBV27,NA,TRBD1,TGTGCCAGCAGTTTAGGGGGACAGGGTTATGGCTACACCTTC,CASSLGGQGYGYTF
TRBJ1-5,TRBV10-1,NA,TRBD1,TGCGCCAGCAACCATCACTCCCCCTTGGACAGGGGGAATCAGCCCCAGCATTTT,CASNHHSPLDRGNQPQHF
TRBJ2-2,TRBV25-1,few,NA,TGTGCCAGAAGTGACCAGGGGAGCGACACCGGGGAGCTGTTTTTT,CARSDQGSDTGELFF
TRBJ2-2,TRBV7-9,many,TRBD1,TGTGCCAGCAGCGTCACATCGACAGGGCCCGGGGAGCTGTTTTTT,CASSVTSTGPGELFF
TRBJ1-5,TRBV6-2/TRBV6-3,NA,NA,TGTGCCAGCAGGAGGGGGAGTTATAGCAATCAGCCCCAGCATTTT,CASRRGSYSNQPQHF
TRBJ2-1,TRBV6-2/TRBV6-3,many,TRBD1,TGTGCCAGCAGGGAGGACAGGGGATACAATGAGCAGTTCTTC,CASREDRGYNEQFF
TRBJ1-1,TRBV11-1,few,NA,TGTGCCAGCAGCTTAGCCGCCACGAACACTGAAGCTTTCTTT,CASSLAATNTEAFF
TRBJ1-5,TRBV6-1,NA,TRBD1,TGTGCCAGCCGGGACAGCCGGTATCAGCCCCAGCATTTT,CASRDSRYQPQHF
TRBJ2-6,TRBV6-2/TRBV6-3,NA,NA,TGTGCCAGCAGTTCGAGCTCTGGGGCCAACGTCCTGACTTTC,CASSSSSGANVLTF
TRBJ1-5,TRBV6-1,many,NA,TGTGCCGCGGGGGCAGACATCAATCAGCCCCAGCATTTT,CAAGADINQPQHF
TRBJ1-6,TRBV6-1,NA,NA,TGTGCCAGTGTATCGACAGCCCATAATTCACCCCTCCACTTT,CASVSTAHNSPLHF
TRBJ1-1,TRBV18,many,NA,TGTGCCAGCTCACCAGACTGGGGCACTGAAGCTTTCTTT,CASSPDWGTEAFF
TRBJ2-7,TRBV15,NA,NA,TGTGCCACCAGCGGACCTGGATCTGACAGCGGAAACTACGAGCAGTACTTC,CATSGPGSDSGNYEQYF
TRBJ2-3,TRBV27,few,TRBD2,TGTGCCAGCAGTCATTTGGCGGGAGCCACAGATACGCAGTATTTT,CASSHLAGATDTQYF
TRBJ1-4,TRBV28,many,NA,TGTGCCACCTCCGGGGGGGGAGATGAAAAACTGTTTTTT,CATSGGGDEKLFF
TRBJ1-1,TRBV7-9,many,NA,TGTGCCAGCAGCTTAGTAACCAACACTGAAGCTTTCTTT,CASSLVTNTEAFF
TRBJ2-1,TRBV5-1,many,NA,TGCGCCAGCAGCCCTCGACAGAACTCCTACAATGAGCAGTTCTTC,CASSPRQNSYNEQFF
TRBJ2-3,TRBV6-2/TRBV6-3,NA,NA,TGTGCCAGCAGTTTAGATAGCCGCCCCACAGATACGCAGTATTTT,CASSLDSRPTDTQYF
TRBJ2-7,TRBV7-2,few,TRBD2,TGTGCCAGCAGCCTACCGGGACTAGCGGAGCAGTACTTC,CASSLPGLAEQYF
TRBJ1-1,TRBV12-3/TRBV12-4,few,NA,TGTGCCAGCCTTGGGGGGTTGAACACTGAAGCTTTCTTT,CASLGGLNTEAFF
TRBJ2-1,TRBV19,NA,TRBD1,TGTGCCAGTAGTGGGACAGGGGGCGTCGGTGAGCAGTTCTTC,CASSGTGGVGEQFF
TRBJ2-3,TRBV18,NA,NA,TGTGCCAGCTCACCAGGCCAGGGATACACAGATACGCAGTATTTT,CASSPGQGYTDTQYF
TRBJ2-7,TRBV6-2/TRBV6-3,few,NA,TGTGCCAGCAGTTACTATAGGTTGACCTACGAGCAGTACTTC,CASSYYRLTYEQYF
TRBJ2-2,TRBV7-6,once,NA,TGTGCCAGCAGCTCTCCGGGGAACACCGGGGAGCTGTTTTTT,CASSSPGNTGELFF
TRBJ1-5,TRBV6-5,NA,NA,TGTGCCAGCAGTTACTCGTATCTTAGCAATCAGCCCCAGCATTTT,CASSYSYLSNQPQHF
TRBJ2-7,TRBV18,NA,NA,TGTGCCAGCTCACCTAGCAATACGGGACAAGCCTACGAGCAGTACTTC,CASSPSNTGQAYEQYF
TRBJ2-1,TRBV20-1,NA,TRBD2,TGCAGTGCTAGAAAGCAAGCGGGACCCTCCTACAATGAGCAGTTCTTC,CSARKQAGPSYNEQFF
TRBJ2-2,TRBV6-1,many,NA,TGTGCCAGCAGTGATTCGAGGACCTGGGACACCGGGGAGCTGTTTTTT,CASSDSRTWDTGELFF
TRBJ1-4,TRBV20-1,many,NA,TGCAGTGCTAGATCCCCGACTGCCCTTAATGAAAAACTGTTTTTT,CSARSPTALNEKLFF
TRBJ1-5,TRBV19,few,NA,TGTGCCAGTATTATGGCGGGGGATCAGCCCCAGCATTTT,CASIMAGDQPQHF
TRBJ2-7,TRBV7-9,few,NA,TGTGCCAGCAGCTTAGAGGGAAGCGAGCAGTACTTC,CASSLEGSEQYF
TRBJ2-1,TRBV20-1,NA,NA,TGCAGTGCGCCATACGGACGATCGTTATACAATGAGCAGTTCTTC,CSAPYGRSLYNEQFF
TRBJ2-3,TRBV20-1,NA,TRBD2,TGCAGTGCGTTTTGCCAGCGGGAGGAGGGATTCACAGATACGCAGTATTTT,CSAFCQREEGFTDTQYF
TRBJ2-7,TRBV27,medium-sized,TRBD1,TGTGCCAGCAGACTTCAATCCGGGACAGGGGTTCCCTACGAGCAGTACTTC,CASRLQSGTGVPYEQYF
TRBJ2-1,TRBV20-1,many,TRBD2,TGCAGTGCCCTCTTAAGCGGGAGGGCCTCCTACAATGAGCAGTTCTTC,CSALLSGRASYNEQFF
TRBJ2-7,TRBV6-1,medium-sized,NA,TGTGCCAGCAGTGAAGATGGTGTAGAATCCTACGAGCAGTACTTC,CASSEDGVESYEQYF
TRBJ2-4,TRBV15,many,NA,TGTGCCACCAGCCCAATTCAAGCCAAAAACATTCAGTACTTC,CATSPIQAKNIQYF
TRBJ1-2,TRBV5-1,NA,NA,TGCGCCAGCAGCCCCCGTGGAAGCAGCTATTGCTACACCTTC,CASSPRGSSYCYTF
TRBJ2-7,TRBV20-1,many,TRBD2,TGCAGTGCTAGGGCCCAGACTAGCGGGAGTATGAACGAGCAGTACTTC,CSARAQTSGSMNEQYF
TRBJ1-1,TRBV20-1,NA,NA,TGCAGTGCTAGAGACCCCGATCAGGGAAACACTGAAGCTTTCTTT,CSARDPDQGNTEAFF
TRBJ2-5,TRBV7-2,once,NA,TGTGCCAGCAGCTTATCGTCCCATCCGGGGGCGGTCGAGACCCAGTACTTC,CASSLSSHPGAVETQYF
TRBJ1-1,TRBV7-8,many,NA,TGTGCCAGCAGCTTATCGTTACAGGAACTCCGCATGAACACTGAAGCTTTCTTT,CASSLSLQELRMNTEAFF
TRBJ2-7,TRBV28,few,NA,TGTGCCAGCAGCCATCGGGGGAGCTCCTACGAGCAGTACTTC,CASSHRGSSYEQYF
TRBJ2-7,TRBV12-3/TRBV12-4,NA,TRBD1,TGTGCCAGCAGTTTTGGGACAGGTGAATACGAGCAGTACTTC,CASSFGTGEYEQYF